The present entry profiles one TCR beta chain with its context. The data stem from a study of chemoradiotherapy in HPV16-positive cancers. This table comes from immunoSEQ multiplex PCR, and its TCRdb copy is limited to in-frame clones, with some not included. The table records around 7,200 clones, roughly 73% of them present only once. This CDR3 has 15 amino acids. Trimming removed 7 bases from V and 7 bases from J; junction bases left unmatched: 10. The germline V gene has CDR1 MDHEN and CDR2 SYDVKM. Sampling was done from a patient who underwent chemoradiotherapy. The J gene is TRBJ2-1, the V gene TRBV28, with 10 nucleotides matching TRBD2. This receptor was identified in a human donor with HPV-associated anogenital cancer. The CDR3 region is CASNPAGGPSNEQFF. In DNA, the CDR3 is TGTGCCAGCAACCCAGCGGGGGGGCCGTCAAATGAGCAGTTCTTC. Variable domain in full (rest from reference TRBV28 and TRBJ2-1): DVKVTQSSRYLVKRTGEKVFLECVQDMDHENMFWYRQDPGLGLRLIYFSYDVKMKEKGDIPEGYSVSREKKERFSLILESASTNQTSMYLCASNPAGGPSNEQFFGPGTRLTVL.